Included here is one TCR beta chain sequence, with context. This sample was taken from a study of blood T cell repertoires in COVID-19. Assay used: immunoSEQ multiplex PCR; TCRdb lists only in-frame clones, some missing. The profile shows about 250,000 clones, just over 85% of them singletons. Trimming cost V 8 bases and J 3 bases, with 14 bases left between them. The CDR3 contains 13 residues. The germline CDR1 and CDR2 sequences are MNHEY and SVGAGI. The cohort comprised adults aged about 18 to 90 years residing in 20 to 30 US areas. Which cohort a participant joined came from the clinical history participants gave. Cohort 3 recovered donors had two negative PCRs, clearance, or symptom resolution.

This receptor was taken from a young man who had recovered from COVID-19. This rearrangement joins TRBV6-5 to TRBJ2-7; TRBD2 might be the D (6 bases). Sequenced sample: PBMCs or T cells enriched from blood (not recorded which). CDR3 region: CASALGGGYEQYF. In DNA form, the CDR3 reads TGTGCCAGCGCCCTCGGGGGTGGCTACGAGCAGTACTTC.